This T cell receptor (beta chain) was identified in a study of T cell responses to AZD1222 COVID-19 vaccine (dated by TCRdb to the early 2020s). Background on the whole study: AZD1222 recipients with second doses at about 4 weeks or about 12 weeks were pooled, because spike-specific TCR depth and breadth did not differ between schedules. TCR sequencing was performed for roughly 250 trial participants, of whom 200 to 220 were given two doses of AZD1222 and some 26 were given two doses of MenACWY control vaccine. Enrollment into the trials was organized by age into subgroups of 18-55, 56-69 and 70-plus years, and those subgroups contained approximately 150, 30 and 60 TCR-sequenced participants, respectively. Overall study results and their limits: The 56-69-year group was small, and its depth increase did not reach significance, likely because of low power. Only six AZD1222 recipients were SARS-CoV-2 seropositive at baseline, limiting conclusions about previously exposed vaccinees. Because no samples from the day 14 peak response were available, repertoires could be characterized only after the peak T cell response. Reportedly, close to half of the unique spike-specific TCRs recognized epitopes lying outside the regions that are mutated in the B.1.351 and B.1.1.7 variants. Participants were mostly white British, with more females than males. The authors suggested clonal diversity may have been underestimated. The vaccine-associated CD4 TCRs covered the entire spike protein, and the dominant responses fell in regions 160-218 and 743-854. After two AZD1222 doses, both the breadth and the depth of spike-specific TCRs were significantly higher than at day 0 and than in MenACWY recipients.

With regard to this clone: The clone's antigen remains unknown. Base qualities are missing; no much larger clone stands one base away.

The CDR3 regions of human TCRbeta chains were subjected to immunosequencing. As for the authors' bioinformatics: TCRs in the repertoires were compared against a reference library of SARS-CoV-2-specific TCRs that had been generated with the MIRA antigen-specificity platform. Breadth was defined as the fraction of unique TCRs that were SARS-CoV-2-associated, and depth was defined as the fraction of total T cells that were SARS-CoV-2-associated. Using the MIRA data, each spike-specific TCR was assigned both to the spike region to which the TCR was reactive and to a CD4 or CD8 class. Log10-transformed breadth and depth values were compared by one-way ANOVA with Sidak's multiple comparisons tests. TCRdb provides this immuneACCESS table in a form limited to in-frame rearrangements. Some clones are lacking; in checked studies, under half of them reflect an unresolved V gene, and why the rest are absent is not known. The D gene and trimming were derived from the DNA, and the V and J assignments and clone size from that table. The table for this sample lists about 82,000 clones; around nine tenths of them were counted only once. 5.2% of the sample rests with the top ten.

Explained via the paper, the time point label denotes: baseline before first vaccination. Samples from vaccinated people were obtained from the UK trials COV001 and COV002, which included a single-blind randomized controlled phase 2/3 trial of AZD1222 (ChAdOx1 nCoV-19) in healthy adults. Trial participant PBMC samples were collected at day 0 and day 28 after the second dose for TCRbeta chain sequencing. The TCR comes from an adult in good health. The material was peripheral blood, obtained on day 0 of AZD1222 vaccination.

The sequence in DNA is TGTGCCAGCAGTTCCCCATCCCTTAACTATAATTCACCCCTCCACTTT. This translates into CASSSPSLNYNSPLHF. The chain links TRBV28 with TRBJ1-6; no D gene is confidently identified. Inclusive of the bounding cysteine and phenylalanine, the CDR3 is 16 residues long. Only the CDR3 part of the read is kept: 48 bases, read in frame from the first base. V is shortened by 4 bases, J by 3 bases, and the region joining them spans 13 bases. CDR1 MDHEN and CDR2 SYDVKM were looked up in the germline V gene.